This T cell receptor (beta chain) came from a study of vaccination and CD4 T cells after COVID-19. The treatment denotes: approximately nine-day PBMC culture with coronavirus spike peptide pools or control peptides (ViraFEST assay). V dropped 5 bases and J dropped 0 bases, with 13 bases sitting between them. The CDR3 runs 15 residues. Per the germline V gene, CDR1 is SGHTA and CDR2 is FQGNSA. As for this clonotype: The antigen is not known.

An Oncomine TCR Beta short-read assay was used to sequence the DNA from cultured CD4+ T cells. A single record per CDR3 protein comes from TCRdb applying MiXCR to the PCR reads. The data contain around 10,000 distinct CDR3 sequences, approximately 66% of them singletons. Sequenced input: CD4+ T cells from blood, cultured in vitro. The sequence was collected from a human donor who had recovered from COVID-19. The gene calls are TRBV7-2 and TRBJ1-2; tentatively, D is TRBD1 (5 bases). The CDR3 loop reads CASSPQQGANYGYTF. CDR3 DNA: TGTGCCAGCAGCCCCCAGCAGGGCGCTAACTATGGCTACACCTTC.